One and the same sample provided the 14 T cell receptor beta chains below, sequenced in a study of blood T cell repertoires in COVID-19. This table comes from immunoSEQ multiplex PCR, and its TCRdb copy is limited to in-frame clones, with some not included. The profile covers some 460,000 clones, with 87% appearing a single time and 0.7% taken by the ten largest. The sample comprised PBMCs or T cells enriched from blood (not recorded which). Source of these receptors: a woman aged 18-29 years who had recovered from COVID-19.

This chain uses TRBV10-3 with TRBJ1-2; the D is unclear. Germline values: CDR1 ENHRY, CDR2 SYGVKD. This CDR3 is built from 14 residues. The ends were cut back, 6 bases at V and 3 bases at J, with 14 bases in the middle. The CDR3, as DNA: TGTGCCATCAGCCGATCGGAGTATGACTATGGCTACACCTTC. Its protein is CAISRSEYDYGYTF.

This clone occurred a few times. This chain connects TRBV5-4 to TRBJ1-6; maybe TRBD1 (5 bases). Looked up from germline, CDR1 is SGHNT and CDR2 is YYREEE (reference sequence). V dropped 5 bases and J dropped 10 bases, with 19 bases sitting between them. The length of the CDR3 is 15 residues. The CDR3 is CASRPGGEISSPLHF. CDR3 bases: TGTGCCAGCAGACCCGGGGGGGAGATAAGCTCACCCCTCCACTTT.

The V call is TRBV10-3, the J call TRBJ1-1; D call uncertain. Germline CDR1 and CDR2: ENHRY and SYGVKD. The ends were cut back, 5 bases at V and 4 bases at J, with 17 bases in the middle. The CDR3 extends over 15 amino acids. CDR3 coding DNA: TGTGCCATCAGTTCACCTCCTCGGTCGGGCACTGAAGCTTTCTTT. Its protein product is CAISSPPRSGTEAFF.

The gene calls are TRBV5-1 and TRBJ2-7; D perhaps matches TRBD1 (5 bases). Germline V gene sequence: CDR1 SGHRS, CDR2 YFSETQ. The CDR3 has 13 amino acids. Trimming took 4 bases from V and 1 from J, leaving 9 bases between them. CDR3 in DNA: TGCGCCAGCAGCGAGGACAAATCCTACGAGCAGTACTTC. This codes for CASSEDKSYEQYF.

The V and J genes are TRBV4-2 and TRBJ1-5, with D possibly matching TRBD1 (5 bases). V was clipped by 0 bases and J by 7 bases, with 13 bases between them. The CDR3 sequence is 15 residues long. The V gene's germline CDR1 is LGHNA and CDR2 YNFKEQ. Here the CDR3 DNA reads TGTGCCAGCAGCCAAGATGTAAGCAAGGGGCAGCCCCAGCATTTT. Protein sequence: CASSQDVSKGQPQHF.

V gene TRBV5-1 combines with J gene TRBJ1-1; D uncertain. The V end was cut by 3 bases, the J end by 5 bases, with 17 bases between. Looked up from germline, CDR1 is SGHRS and CDR2 is YFSETQ. The CDR3 spans 15 residues. The CDR3 DNA follows: TGCGCCAGCAGCTGGGGAGAAATCGTCCAGACTGAAGCTTTCTTT. This translates into CASSWGEIVQTEAFF.

The chain employs TRBV10-1 and TRBJ1-2; 9 positions agree with TRBD1. The CDR3 extends over 13 amino acids. The V gene end was trimmed by 4 bases and the J gene end by 4 bases; junction bases not matched to a gene: 1. The germline V gene encodes CDR1 WNHNN and CDR2 SYGVQD (reference sequence). The CDR3 coding sequence is TGCGCCAGCAGTGGGGACAGGGCCTATGGCTACACCTTC. Residues: CASSGDRAYGYTF.

This chain uses TRBV5-1 with TRBJ1-2, with a tentative D call TRBD1 (6 bases). The V end lost 1 base, the J end lost 6 bases, and 10 bases lay between the germline ends. This CDR3 comprises 13 residues. Germline CDR1 SGHRS, CDR2 YFSETQ. The CDR3 sequence: CASSLLQGDGYTF. Written as DNA, the CDR3 is TGCGCCAGCAGCTTGCTACAGGGAGATGGCTACACCTTC.

V gene TRBV6-5 combines with J gene TRBJ2-3; no firm D call. The ends were cut back, 5 bases at V and 1 base at J, with 7 bases in the middle. This CDR3 has 13 amino acids. Per germline, CDR1 MNHEY and CDR2 SVGAGI. The CDR3 sequence: CASSPLRTDTQYF. The CDR3 nucleotides are TGTGCCAGCAGTCCCCTACGCACAGATACGCAGTATTTT.

Only a few counts were recorded for this clone. This chain connects TRBV29-1 to TRBJ1-2, with 12 bases identical to TRBD1. The CDR3 runs to 14 residues. Germline V gene lookup returns CDR1 SQVTM and CDR2 ANQGSEA. Losses at the gene ends were 4 bases for V and 4 bases for J; bases not matched to a gene: 4. The CDR3 loop reads CSVGGQGALYGYTF. As DNA, the CDR3 is TGCAGCGTTGGGGGACAGGGGGCTCTCTATGGCTACACCTTC.

The chain has TRBV12-5 and TRBJ2-7; 8 bases are a match to TRBD2. The V gene end was trimmed by 3 bases and the J gene end by 4 bases; junction bases not matched to a gene: 2. The germline CDR1 and CDR2 sequences are LGHNT and FRNRAP. The CDR3 is 13 residues long. The CDR3 region is CASGLGTSYEQYF. CDR3 coding DNA: TGTGCTAGTGGTTTAGGGACTAGTTACGAGCAGTACTTC.

This chain links TRBV30 with TRBJ1-2, with D perhaps matching TRBD1 (5 bases). CDR1 GTSNPN and CDR2 SVGIG come from the germline V gene (reference sequence). The V gene lost 4 bases and the J gene lost 2 bases, with 17 bases spanning the gap. CDR3 length: 15 residues. The CDR3 DNA reads TGTGCCTGGAAGGCAGGGCCGGGGGAGAACTATGGCTACACCTTC. This codes for CAWKAGPGENYGYTF.

The rearrangement joins TRBV6-2 or TRBV6-3 to TRBJ2-7; D might be TRBD2 (7 bases). Germline CDR1 reads MNHEY; CDR2 reads SVGEGT. CDR3 length equals 13 residues. With 4 bases removed from V and 6 bases from J, the gap between germline ends came to 13 bases. In nucleotides, the CDR3 is TGTGCCAGCAGTTTTTACAGGGAGGGCGAGCAGTACTTC. It is translated as CASSFYREGEQYF.

The rearrangement joins TRBV5-8 to TRBJ1-2; 7 positions agree with TRBD1. V was clipped by 2 bases and J by 5 bases; unmatched bases: 0. The CDR3 is 12 residues long. Germline V gene data show CDR1 as SGHTS and CDR2 as YDEGEE. The CDR3 is CASSLQGYGYTF. CDR3 DNA sequence: TGTGCCAGCAGCTTACAGGGGTATGGCTACACCTTC.